Listed below are T cell receptor beta chains from one sample, sequenced in a study of OX40 agonist ivuxolimab in advanced cancers. The repertoire was sequenced with immunoSEQ multiplex PCR; TCRdb's copy has only in-frame clones and lacks some. The sample has roughly 80,000 clones, nearly 85% seen once. Sequences were derived from CD4+ or CD8+ T cells sorted from blood, sampled in a trial of the OX40 agonist ivuxolimab. The origin of the receptors is an adult with an advanced solid tumor such as melanoma, head and neck, liver or kidney cancer. Both conserved end residues are part of each CDR3. The D gene is left open where the match is weak. Not every row has a clone size; where given, it reads once, few, many or a size class.

D gene,V gene,J gene,clone size,CDR3 protein,CDR3 DNA
.,TRBV5-1,TRBJ2-1,.,CASSFGRLQSQSYNEQFF,TGCGCCAGCAGCTTCGGGCGTCTCCAGTCTCAGTCCTACAATGAGCAGTTCTTC
.,TRBV30,TRBJ2-5,.,CAWSVLSETQYF,TGTGCCTGGAGTGTTCTCTCGGAAACCCAGTACTTC
TRBD1,TRBV7-9,TRBJ2-5,.,CASSLADRAWETQYF,TGTGCCAGCAGCTTAGCGGACAGGGCTTGGGAGACCCAGTACTTC
TRBD2,TRBV27,TRBJ2-2,.,CASSRQTSGSTGELFF,TGTGCCAGCAGTCGCCAGACTAGCGGGAGCACCGGGGAGCTGTTTTTT
.,TRBV7-6,TRBJ2-3,.,CASSFSRSDTQYF,TGTGCCAGCAGCTTTAGCAGATCCGATACGCAGTATTTT
TRBD2,TRBV4-1,TRBJ2-3,.,CASSQGPNQAGAQYF,TGCGCCAGCAGCCAAGGGCCTAATCAGGCGGGAGCGCAGTATTTT
.,TRBV9,TRBJ1-4,.,CASSVEASEKLFF,TGTGCCAGCAGCGTAGAGGCGAGTGAAAAACTGTTTTTT
TRBD1,TRBV2,TRBJ2-3,.,CASSGQGAADTQYF,TGTGCCAGCAGCGGACAGGGGGCTGCGGATACGCAGTATTTT
TRBD1,TRBV11-2,TRBJ2-3,.,CASSSGQRSDTQYF,TGTGCCAGCAGCTCGGGACAGCGCTCAGATACGCAGTATTTT
TRBD2,TRBV27,TRBJ2-7,once,CASSLSWTSGRNREQYF,TGTGCCAGCAGTTTATCCTGGACTAGCGGGAGAAACAGGGAGCAGTACTTC
.,TRBV18,TRBJ1-1,.,CASSPPWGAPEAFF,TGTGCCAGCTCACCACCGTGGGGTGCCCCTGAAGCTTTCTTT
.,TRBV2,TRBJ2-7,.,CASSGAPLGEQYF,TGTGCCAGCAGTGGGGCTCCCTTAGGCGAGCAGTACTTC
.,TRBV14,TRBJ1-1,.,CASSLSGGTEAFF,TGTGCCAGCAGCCTATCTGGAGGTACTGAAGCTTTCTTT
.,TRBV7-2,TRBJ1-1,.,CASSLGVVDTEAFF,TGTGCCAGCAGCTTAGGGGTTGTGGACACTGAAGCTTTCTTT
.,TRBV7-9,TRBJ2-4,.,CASSPDTGLAKNIQYF,TGTGCCAGCAGCCCAGATACGGGCTTGGCCAAAAACATTCAGTACTTC
TRBD2,TRBV4-3,TRBJ2-3,few,CASSQGPPTSGRVDTQYF,TGCGCCAGCAGCCAAGGCCCCCCGACTAGCGGGAGGGTGGATACGCAGTATTTT
.,TRBV18,TRBJ1-4,.,CASSPRAEGEKLFF,TGTGCCAGCTCACCACGGGCTGAGGGTGAAAAACTGTTTTTT
TRBD2,TRBV7-9,TRBJ2-1,once,CASSSPGLVSYNEQFF,TGTGCCAGCAGCTCCCCGGGACTAGTCTCCTACAATGAGCAGTTCTTC
.,TRBV11-2,TRBJ2-5,.,CASSWTGTETQYF,TGTGCCAGCAGCTGGACTGGGACGGAGACCCAGTACTTC
TRBD1,TRBV6-1,TRBJ2-7,.,CASSWVRGPYEQYF,TGTGCCAGCAGTTGGGTAAGGGGGCCTTACGAGCAGTACTTC
TRBD2,TRBV7-9,TRBJ2-2,.,CASSSEAGGRTGELFF,TGTGCCAGCAGCTCCGAAGCGGGAGGAAGAACCGGGGAGCTGTTTTTT
TRBD2,TRBV7-2,TRBJ2-1,.,CASSPGLASLRGEQFF,TGTGCCAGCAGCCCAGGACTAGCGAGTTTACGTGGTGAGCAGTTCTTC
.,TRBV29-1,TRBJ1-2,.,CSVEDRGAVRAYGYTF,TGCAGCGTTGAAGATCGGGGGGCAGTCAGGGCTTATGGCTACACCTTC
TRBD1,TRBV2,TRBJ2-5,few,CASSYRGGQTQYF,TGTGCCAGCAGTTACAGGGGCGGACAGACCCAGTACTTC
TRBD1,TRBV5-6,TRBJ1-5,.,CASSLGQGVGQPQHF,TGTGCCAGCAGCTTGGGACAGGGGGTTGGTCAGCCCCAGCATTTT
.,TRBV7-9,TRBJ2-7,.,CASSLGSWGLTYEQYF,TGTGCCAGCAGCTTAGGGAGTTGGGGCCTGACCTACGAGCAGTACTTC
.,TRBV6-5,TRBJ2-7,.,CASSYGHFSSYEQYF,TGTGCCAGCAGTTACGGACATTTCTCCTCCTACGAGCAGTACTTC
.,TRBV5-1,TRBJ2-7,once,CASSLADRGALDEQYF,TGCGCCAGCAGCTTGGCAGACCGGGGGGCTTTGGACGAGCAGTACTTC
TRBD2,TRBV9,TRBJ2-5,.,CASSVGGGAGETQYF,TGTGCCAGCAGCGTAGGCGGGGGGGCGGGCGAGACCCAGTACTTC